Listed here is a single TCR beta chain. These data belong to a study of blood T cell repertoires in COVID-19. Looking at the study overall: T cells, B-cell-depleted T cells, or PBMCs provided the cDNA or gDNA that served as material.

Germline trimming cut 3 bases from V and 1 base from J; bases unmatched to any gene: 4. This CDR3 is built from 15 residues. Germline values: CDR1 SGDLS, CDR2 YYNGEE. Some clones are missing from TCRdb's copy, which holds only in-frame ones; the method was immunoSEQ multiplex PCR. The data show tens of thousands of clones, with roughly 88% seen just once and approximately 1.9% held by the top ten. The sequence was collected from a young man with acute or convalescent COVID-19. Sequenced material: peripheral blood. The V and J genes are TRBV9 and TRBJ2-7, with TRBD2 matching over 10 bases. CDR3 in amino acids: CASSASGSGSYEQYF. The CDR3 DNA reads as TGTGCCAGCAGCGCTAGCGGGAGTGGGTCCTACGAGCAGTACTTC.